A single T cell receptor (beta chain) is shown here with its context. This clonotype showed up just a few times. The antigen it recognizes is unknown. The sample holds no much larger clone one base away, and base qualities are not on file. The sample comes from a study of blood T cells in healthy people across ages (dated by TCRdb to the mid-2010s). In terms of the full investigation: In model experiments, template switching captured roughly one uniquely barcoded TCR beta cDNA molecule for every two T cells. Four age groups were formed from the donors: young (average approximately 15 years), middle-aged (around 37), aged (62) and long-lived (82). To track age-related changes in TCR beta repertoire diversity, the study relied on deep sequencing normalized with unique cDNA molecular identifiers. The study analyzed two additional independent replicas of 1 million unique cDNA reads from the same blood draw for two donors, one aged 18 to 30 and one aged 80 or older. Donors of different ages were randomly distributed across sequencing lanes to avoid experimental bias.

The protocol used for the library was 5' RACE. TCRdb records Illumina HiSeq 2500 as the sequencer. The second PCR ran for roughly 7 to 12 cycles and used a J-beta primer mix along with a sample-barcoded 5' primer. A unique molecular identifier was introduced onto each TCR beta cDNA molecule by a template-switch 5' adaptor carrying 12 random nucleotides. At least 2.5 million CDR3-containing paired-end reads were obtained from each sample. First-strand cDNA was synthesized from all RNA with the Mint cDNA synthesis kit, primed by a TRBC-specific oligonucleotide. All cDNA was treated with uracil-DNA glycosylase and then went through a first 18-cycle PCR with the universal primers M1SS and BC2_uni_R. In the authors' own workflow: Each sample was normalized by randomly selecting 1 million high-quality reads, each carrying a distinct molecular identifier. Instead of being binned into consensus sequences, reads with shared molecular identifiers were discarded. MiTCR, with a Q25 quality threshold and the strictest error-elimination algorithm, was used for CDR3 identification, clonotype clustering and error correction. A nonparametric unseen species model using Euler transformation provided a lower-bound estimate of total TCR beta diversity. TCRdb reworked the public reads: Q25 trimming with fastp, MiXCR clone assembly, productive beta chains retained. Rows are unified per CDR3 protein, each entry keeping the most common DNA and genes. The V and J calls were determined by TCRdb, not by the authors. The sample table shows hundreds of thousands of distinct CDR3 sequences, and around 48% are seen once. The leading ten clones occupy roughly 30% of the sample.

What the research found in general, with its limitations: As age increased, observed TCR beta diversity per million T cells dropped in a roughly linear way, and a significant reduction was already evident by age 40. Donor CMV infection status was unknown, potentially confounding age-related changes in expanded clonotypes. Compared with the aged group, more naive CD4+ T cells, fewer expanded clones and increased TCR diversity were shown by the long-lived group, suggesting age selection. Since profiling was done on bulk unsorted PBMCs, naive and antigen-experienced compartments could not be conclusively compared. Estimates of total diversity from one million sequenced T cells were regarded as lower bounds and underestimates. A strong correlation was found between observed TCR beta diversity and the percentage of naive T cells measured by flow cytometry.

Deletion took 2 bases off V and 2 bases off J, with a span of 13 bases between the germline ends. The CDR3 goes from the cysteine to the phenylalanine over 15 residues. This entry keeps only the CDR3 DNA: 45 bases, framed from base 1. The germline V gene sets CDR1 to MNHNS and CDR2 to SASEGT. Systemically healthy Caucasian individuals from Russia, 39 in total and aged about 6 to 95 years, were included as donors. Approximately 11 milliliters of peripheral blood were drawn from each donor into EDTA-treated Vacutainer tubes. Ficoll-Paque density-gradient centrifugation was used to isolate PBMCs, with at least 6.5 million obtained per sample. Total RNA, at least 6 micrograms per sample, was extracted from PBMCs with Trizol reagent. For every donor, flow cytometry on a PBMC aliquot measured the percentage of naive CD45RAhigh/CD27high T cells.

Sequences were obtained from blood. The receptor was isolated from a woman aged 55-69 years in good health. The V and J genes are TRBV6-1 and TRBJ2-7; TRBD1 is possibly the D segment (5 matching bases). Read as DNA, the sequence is TGTGCCAGCAGTGAAAGGGGCCTCAACCCCTACGAGCAGTACTTC. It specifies CASSERGLNPYEQYF.